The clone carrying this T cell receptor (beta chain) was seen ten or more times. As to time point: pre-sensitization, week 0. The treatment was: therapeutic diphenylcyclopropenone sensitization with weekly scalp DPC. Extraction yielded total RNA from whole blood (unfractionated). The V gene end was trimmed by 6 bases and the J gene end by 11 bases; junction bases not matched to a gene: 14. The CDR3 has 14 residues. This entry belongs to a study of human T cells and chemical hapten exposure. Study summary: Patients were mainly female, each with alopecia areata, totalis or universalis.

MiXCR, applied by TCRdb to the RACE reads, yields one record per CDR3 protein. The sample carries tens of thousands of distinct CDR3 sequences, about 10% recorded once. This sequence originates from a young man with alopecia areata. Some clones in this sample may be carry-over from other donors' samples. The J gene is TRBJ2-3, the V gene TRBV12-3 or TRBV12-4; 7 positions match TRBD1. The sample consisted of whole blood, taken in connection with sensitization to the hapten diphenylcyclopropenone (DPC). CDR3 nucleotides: TGTGCCAGCAGCTTTCGCCACTTGGGACAGAAGCAGTATTTT. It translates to CASSFRHLGQKQYF.